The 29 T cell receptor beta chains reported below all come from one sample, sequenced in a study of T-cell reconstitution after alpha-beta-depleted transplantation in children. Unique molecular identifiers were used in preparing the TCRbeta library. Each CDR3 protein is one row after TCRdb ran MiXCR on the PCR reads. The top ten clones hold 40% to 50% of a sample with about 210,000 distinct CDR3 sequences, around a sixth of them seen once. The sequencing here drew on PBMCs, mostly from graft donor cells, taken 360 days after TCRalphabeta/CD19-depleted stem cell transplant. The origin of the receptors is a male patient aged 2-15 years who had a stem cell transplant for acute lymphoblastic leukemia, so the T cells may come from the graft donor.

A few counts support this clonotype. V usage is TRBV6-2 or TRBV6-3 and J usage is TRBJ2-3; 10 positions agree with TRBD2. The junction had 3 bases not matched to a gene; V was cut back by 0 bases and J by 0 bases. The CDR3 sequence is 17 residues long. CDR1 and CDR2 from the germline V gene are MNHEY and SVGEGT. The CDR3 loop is CASSYSNSGGSTDTQYF. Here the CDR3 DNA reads TGTGCCAGCAGTTACTCGAATAGCGGGGGGAGCACAGATACGCAGTATTTT.

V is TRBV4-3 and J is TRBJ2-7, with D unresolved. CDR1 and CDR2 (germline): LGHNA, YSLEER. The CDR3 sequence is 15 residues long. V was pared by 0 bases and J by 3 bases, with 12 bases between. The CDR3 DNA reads TGCGCCAGCAGCCAAGATCTATTAGTCGTCTACGAGCAGTACTTC. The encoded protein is CASSQDLLVVYEQYF.

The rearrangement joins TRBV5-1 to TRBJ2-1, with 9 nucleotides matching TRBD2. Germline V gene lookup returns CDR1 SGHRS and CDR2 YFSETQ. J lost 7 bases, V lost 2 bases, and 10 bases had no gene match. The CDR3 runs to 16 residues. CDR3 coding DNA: TGCGCCAGCAGCTTTACCCTAGCGGGGCTGGGGAATGAGCAGTTCTTC. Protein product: CASSFTLAGLGNEQFF.

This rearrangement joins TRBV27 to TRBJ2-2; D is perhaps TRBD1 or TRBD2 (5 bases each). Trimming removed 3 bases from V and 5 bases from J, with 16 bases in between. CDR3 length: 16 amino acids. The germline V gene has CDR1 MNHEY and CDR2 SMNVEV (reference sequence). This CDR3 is CASSFGDAVRTGELFF. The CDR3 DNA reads TGTGCCAGCAGTTTCGGGGACGCGGTCAGGACCGGGGAGCTGTTTTTT.

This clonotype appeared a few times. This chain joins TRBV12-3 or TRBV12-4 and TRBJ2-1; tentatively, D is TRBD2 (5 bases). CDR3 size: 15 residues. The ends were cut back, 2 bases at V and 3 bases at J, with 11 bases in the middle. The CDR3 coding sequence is TGTGCCAGCAGTTTACGGCGGGTGATCTACAATGAGCAGTTCTTC. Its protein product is CASSLRRVIYNEQFF.

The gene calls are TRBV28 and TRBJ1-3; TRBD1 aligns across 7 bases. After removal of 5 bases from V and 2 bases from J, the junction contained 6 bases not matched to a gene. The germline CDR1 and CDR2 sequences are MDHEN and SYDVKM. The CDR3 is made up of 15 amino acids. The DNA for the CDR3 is TGTGCCAGCAGTGCGCGAACAGGGGCTGGAAACACCATATATTTT. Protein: CASSARTGAGNTIYF.

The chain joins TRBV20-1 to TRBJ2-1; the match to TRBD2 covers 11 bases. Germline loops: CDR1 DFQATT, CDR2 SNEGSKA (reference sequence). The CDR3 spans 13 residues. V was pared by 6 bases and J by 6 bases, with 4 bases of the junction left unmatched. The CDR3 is CSAIAGGPNEQFF. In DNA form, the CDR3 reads TGCAGTGCGATAGCGGGGGGGCCCAATGAGCAGTTCTTC.

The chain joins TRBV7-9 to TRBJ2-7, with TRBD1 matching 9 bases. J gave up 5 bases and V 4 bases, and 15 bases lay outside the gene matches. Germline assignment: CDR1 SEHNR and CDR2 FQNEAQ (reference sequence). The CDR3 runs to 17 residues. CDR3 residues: CASSWGTGFEIRHEQYF. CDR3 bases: TGTGCCAGCAGCTGGGGGACAGGGTTTGAGATTCGGCACGAGCAGTACTTC. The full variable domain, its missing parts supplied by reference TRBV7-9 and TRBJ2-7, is DTGVSQNPRHKITKRGQNVTFRCDPISEHNRLYWYRQTLGQGPEFLTYFQNEAQLEKSRLLSDRFSAERPKGSFSTLEIQRTEQGDSAMYLCASSWGTGFEIRHEQYFGPGTRLTVT.

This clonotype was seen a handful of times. The CDR3 nucleotides are TGCAGCTCGACAGGGTTAGAGGGCTACACCTTC. Translation: CSSTGLEGYTF. V is TRBV29-1 and J is TRBJ1-2, with 7 bases lining up with TRBD1. CDR3 size: 11 residues. With V trimmed by 8 bases and J by 8 bases, 8 bases remained unmatched. Germline assignment: CDR1 SQVTM and CDR2 ANQGSEA.

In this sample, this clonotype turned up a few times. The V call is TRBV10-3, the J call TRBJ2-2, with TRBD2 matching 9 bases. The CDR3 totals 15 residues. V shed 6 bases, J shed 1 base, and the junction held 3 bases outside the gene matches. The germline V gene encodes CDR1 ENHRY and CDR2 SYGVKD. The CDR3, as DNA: TGTGCCATCAGACCAGCGGGAGGGAACACCGGGGAGCTGTTTTTT. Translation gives CAIRPAGGNTGELFF.

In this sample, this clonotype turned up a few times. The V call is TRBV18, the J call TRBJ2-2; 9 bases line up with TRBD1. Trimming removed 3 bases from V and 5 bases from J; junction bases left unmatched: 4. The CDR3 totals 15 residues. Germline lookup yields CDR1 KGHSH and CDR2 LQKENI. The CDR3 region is CASSPGQGGTGELFF. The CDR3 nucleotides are TGTGCCAGCTCACCGGGACAGGGAGGAACCGGGGAGCTGTTTTTT. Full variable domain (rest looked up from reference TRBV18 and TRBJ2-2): NAGVMQNPRHLVRRRGQEARLRCSPMKGHSHVYWYRQLPEEGLKFMVYLQKENIIDESGMPKERFSAEFPKEGPSILRIQQVVRGDSAAYFCASSPGQGGTGELFFGEGSRLTVL.

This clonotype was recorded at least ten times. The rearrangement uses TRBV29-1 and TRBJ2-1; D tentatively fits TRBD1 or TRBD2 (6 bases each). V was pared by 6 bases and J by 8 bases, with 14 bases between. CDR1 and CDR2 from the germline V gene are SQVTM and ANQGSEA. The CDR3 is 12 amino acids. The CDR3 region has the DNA TGCAGCGTCGGAGGGGGAGCGTATGAGCAGTTCTTC. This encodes CSVGGGAYEQFF.

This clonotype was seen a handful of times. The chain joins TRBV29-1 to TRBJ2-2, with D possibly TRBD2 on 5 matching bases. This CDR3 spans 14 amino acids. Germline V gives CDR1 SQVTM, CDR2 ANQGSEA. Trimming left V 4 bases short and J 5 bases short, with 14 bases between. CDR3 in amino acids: CSVADLGRTGELFF. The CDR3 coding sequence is TGCAGCGTTGCCGACCTAGGGAGAACCGGGGAGCTGTTTTTT.

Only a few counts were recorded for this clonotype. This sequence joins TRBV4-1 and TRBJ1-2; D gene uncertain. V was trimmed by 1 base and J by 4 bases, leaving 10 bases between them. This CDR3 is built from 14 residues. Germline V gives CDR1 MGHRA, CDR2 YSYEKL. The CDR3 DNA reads TGCGCCAGCAGCCAAGTGGGATTTATCTATGGCTACACCTTC. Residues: CASSQVGFIYGYTF.

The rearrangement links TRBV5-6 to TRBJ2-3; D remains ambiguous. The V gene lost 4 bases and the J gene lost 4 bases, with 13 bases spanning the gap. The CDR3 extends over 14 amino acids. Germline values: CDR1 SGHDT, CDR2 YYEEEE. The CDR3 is CASSPDGMADTQYF. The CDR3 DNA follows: TGTGCCAGCAGCCCCGATGGGATGGCAGATACGCAGTATTTT.

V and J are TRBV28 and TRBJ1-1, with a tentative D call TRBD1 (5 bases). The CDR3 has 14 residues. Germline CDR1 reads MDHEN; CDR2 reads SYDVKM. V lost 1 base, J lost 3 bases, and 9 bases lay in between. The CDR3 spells CASSLFGRDTEAFF. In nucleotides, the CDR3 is TGTGCCAGCAGTTTATTCGGCAGGGACACTGAAGCTTTCTTT.

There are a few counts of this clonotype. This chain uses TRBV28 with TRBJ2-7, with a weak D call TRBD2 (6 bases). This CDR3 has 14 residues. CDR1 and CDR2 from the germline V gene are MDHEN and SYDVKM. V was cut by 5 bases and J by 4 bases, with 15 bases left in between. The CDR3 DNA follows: TGTGCCAGCAGTCCTACGGGAGTTCCTTACGAGCAGTACTTC. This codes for CASSPTGVPYEQYF.

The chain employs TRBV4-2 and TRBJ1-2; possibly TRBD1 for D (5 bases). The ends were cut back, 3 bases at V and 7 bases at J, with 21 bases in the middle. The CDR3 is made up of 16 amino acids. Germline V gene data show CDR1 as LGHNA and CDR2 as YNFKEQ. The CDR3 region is CASSQAWMGGMRGYTF. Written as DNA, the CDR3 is TGTGCCAGCAGCCAGGCCTGGATGGGGGGAATGCGTGGCTACACCTTC.

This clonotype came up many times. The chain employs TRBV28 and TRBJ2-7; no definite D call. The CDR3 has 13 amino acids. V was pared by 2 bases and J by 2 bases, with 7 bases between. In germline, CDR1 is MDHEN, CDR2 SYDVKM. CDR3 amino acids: CASSLIGPYEQYF. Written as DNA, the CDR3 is TGTGCCAGCAGTTTAATTGGTCCCTACGAGCAGTACTTC.

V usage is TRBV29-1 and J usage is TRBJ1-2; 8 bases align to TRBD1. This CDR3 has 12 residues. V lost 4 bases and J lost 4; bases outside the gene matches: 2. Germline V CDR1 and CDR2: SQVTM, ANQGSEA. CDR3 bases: TGCAGCGTTGCTACAGGGGGCTATGGCTACACCTTC. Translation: CSVATGGYGYTF.

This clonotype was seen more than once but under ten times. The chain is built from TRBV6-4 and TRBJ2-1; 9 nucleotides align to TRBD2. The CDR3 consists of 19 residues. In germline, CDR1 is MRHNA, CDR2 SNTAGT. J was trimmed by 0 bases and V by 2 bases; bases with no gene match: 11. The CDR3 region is CASSDPSGGKTSSYNEQFF. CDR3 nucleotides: TGTGCCAGCAGTGACCCAAGCGGGGGGAAGACAAGCTCCTACAATGAGCAGTTCTTC.

The CDR3 reads CASSQELVSGVSTDTQYF. CDR3 bases: TGTGCCAGCAGCCAAGAACTGGTTAGCGGGGTGAGCACAGATACGCAGTATTTT. The V and J genes are TRBV3-1 and TRBJ2-3; the match to TRBD2 covers 8 bases. Germline CDR1 reads LGHDT; CDR2 reads YNNKEL (reference sequence). Losses at the gene ends were 0 bases for V and 0 bases for J; bases not matched to a gene: 8. CDR3 length: 18 residues.

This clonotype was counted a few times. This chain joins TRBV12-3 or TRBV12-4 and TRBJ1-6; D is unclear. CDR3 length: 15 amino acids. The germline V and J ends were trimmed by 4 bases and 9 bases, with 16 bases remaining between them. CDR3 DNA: TGTGCCAGCAGTTCGAGTGGACGGTGGTTTTCACCCCTCCACTTT. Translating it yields CASSSSGRWFSPLHF.

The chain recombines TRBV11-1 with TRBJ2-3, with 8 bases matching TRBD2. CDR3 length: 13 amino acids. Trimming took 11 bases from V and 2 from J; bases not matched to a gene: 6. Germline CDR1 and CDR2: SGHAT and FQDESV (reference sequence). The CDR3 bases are TGTGCCGGCGGGGGGACTTTCACAGATACGCAGTATTTT. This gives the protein CAGGGTFTDTQYF. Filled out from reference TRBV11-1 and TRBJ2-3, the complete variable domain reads EAEVAQSPRYKITEKSQAVAFWCDPISGHATLYWYRQILGQGPELLVQFQDESVVDDSQLPKDRFSAERLKGVDSTLKIQPAELGDSAMYLCAGGGTFTDTQYFGPGTRLTVL.

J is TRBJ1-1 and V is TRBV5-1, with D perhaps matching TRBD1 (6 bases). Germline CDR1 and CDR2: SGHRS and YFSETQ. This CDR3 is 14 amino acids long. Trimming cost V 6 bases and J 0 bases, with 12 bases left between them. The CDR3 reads CASTLAGVNTEAFF. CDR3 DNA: TGCGCCAGCACCCTGGCAGGGGTGAACACTGAAGCTTTCTTT.

The chain's CDR3 is CASSLGGRSTYEQYF. The CDR3, as DNA: TGTGCCAGCAGCTTAGGGGGGAGGAGTACCTACGAGCAGTACTTC. The genes are TRBV11-2 and TRBJ2-7; TRBD2 is a possible D gene (6 bases). This CDR3 has 15 amino acids. The germline V gene encodes CDR1 SGHAT and CDR2 FQNNGV. The V end lost 1 base, the J end lost 2 bases, and 12 bases lay between the germline ends.

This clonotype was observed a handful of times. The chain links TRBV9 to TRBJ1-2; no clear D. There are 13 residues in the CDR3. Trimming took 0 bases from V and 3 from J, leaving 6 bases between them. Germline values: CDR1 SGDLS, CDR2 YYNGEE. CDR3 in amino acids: CASSVDGDYGYTF. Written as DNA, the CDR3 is TGTGCCAGCAGCGTAGACGGGGACTATGGCTACACCTTC.

The CDR3 reads CASSPDSSNTGELFF. The CDR3 DNA reads as TGTGCCAGCAGTCCGGACAGTTCGAACACCGGGGAGCTGTTTTTT. This chain uses TRBV5-4 with TRBJ2-2; the D gene is possibly TRBD1 (6 bases). Per the germline V gene, CDR1 is SGHNT and CDR2 is YYREEE (reference sequence). The V and J ends lost 5 bases and 0 bases respectively, with 11 bases between them. This CDR3 is built from 15 residues.

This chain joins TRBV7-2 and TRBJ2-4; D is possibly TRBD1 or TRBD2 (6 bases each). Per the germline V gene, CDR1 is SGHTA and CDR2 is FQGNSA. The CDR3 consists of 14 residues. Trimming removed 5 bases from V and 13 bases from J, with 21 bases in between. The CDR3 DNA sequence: TGTGCCAGCAGCCCGAGACAGGTGGCGACTAGGCAGTACTTC. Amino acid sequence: CASSPRQVATRQYF. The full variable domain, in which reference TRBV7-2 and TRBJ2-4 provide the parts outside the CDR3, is GAGVSQSPSNKVTEKGKDVELRCDPISGHTALYWYRQSLGQGLEFLIYFQGNSAPDKSGLPSDRFSAERTGGSVSTLTIQRTQQEDSAVYLCASSPRQVATRQYFGAGTRLSVL.